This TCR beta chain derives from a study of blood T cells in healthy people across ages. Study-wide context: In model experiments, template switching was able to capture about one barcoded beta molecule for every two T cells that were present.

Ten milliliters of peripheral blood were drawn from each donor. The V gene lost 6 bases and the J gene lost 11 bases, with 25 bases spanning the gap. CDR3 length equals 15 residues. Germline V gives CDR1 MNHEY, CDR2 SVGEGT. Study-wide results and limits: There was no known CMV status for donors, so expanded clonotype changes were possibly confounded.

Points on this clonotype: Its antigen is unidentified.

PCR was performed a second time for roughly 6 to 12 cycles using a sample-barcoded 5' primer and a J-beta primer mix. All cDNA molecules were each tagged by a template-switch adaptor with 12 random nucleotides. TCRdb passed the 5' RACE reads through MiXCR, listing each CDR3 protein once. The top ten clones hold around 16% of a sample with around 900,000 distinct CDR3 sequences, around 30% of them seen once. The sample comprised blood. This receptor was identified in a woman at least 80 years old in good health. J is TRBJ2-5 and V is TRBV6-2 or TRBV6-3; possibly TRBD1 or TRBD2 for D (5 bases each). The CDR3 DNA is TGTGCCAGCAGACGACCCGGGACCGGAGGTTACAAGCAGTACTTC. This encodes CASRRPGTGGYKQYF.